This T cell receptor beta chain was sequenced in a study of control samples from healthy donors and cancer patients. Using immunoSEQ multiplex PCR, the repertoire was profiled, and TCRdb retains in-frame clones only, with some absent. The sample lists 95,000 to 150,000 clones, roughly 90% occurring once. V lost 4 bases and J lost 5; bases outside the gene matches: 7. The CDR3 runs to 15 residues. Germline CDR1 SGHRS, CDR2 YFSETQ. The sample taken for sequencing was blood. This receptor was obtained from a man aged 45-60 years in good health. The chain employs TRBV5-1 and TRBJ2-5; TRBD1 matches 11 bases. CDR3 protein: CASSLGQGAVETQYF. For the CDR3, the DNA is TGCGCCAGCAGCCTTGGACAGGGGGCAGTGGAGACCCAGTACTTC.